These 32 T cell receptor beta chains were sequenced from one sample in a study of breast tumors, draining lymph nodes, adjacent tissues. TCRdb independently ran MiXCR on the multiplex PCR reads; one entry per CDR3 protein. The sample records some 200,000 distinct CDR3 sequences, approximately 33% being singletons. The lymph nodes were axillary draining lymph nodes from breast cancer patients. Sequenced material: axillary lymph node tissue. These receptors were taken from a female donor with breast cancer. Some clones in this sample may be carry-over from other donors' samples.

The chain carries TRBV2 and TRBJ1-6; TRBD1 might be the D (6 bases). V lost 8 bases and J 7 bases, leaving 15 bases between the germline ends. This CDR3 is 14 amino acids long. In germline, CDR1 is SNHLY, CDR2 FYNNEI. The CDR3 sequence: CASGGAGGNSPLHF. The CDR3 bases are TGTGCCAGCGGGGGGGCCGGAGGGAATTCACCCCTCCACTTT.

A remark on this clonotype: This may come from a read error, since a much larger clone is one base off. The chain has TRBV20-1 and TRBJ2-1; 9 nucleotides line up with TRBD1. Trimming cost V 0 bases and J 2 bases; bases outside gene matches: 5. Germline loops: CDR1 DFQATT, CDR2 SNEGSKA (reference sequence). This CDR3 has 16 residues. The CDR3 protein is CSARDGTGRTYNEQFF. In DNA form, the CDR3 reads TGCAGTGCTAGAGACGGGACAGGGAGGACCTACAATGAGCAGTTCTTC.

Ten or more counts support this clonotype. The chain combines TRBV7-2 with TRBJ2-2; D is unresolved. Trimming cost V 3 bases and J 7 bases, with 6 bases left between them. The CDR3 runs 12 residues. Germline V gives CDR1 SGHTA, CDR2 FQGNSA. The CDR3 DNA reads TGTGCCAGCAGCTTTGGTGGCGGGGAGCTGTTTTTT. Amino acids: CASSFGGGELFF.

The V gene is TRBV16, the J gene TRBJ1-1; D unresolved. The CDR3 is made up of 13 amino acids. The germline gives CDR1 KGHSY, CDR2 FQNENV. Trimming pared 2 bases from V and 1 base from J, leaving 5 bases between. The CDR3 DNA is TGTGCCAGCAGCCAAGAGAGGAACACTGAAGCTTTCTTT. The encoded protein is CASSQERNTEAFF.

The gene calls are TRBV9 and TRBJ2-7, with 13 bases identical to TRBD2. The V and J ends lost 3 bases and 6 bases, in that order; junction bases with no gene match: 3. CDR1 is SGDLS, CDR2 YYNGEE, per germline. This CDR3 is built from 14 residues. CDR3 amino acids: CASSDGLAGAEQYF. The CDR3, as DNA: TGTGCCAGCAGCGATGGACTAGCGGGAGCCGAGCAGTACTTC.

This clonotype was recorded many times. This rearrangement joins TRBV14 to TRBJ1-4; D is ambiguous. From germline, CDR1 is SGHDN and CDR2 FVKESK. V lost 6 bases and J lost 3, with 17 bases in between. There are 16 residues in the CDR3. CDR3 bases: TGTGCCAGCAGTCGCTCGAGGACGTACGCTAATGAAAAACTGTTTTTT. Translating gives CASSRSRTYANEKLFF.

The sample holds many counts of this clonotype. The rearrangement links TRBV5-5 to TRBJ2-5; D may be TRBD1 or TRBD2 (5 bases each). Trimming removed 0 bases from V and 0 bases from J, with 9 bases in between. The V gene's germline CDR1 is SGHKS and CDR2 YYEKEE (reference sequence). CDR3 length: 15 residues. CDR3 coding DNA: TGTGCCAGCAGCTTGGTCCGGGGCTACCAAGAGACCCAGTACTTC. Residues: CASSLVRGYQETQYF.

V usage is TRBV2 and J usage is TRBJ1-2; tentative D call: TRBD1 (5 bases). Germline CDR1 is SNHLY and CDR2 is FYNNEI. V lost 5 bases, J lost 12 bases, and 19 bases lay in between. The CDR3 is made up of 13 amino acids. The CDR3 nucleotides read TGTGCCAGCAGTTTAGACAGTTACTCTGGAAACACCTTC. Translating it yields CASSLDSYSGNTF.

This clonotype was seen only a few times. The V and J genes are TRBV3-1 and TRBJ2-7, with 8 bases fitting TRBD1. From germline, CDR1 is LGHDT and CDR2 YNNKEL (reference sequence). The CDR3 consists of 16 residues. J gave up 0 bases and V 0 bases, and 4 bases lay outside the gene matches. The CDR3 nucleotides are TGTGCCAGCAGCCAAGATCTAGGACAGGGCTCCTACGAGCAGTACTTC. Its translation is CASSQDLGQGSYEQYF.

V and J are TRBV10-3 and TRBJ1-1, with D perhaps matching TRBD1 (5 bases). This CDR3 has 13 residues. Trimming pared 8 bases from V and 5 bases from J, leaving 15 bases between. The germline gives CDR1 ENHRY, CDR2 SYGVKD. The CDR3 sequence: CAIRGSLETEAFF. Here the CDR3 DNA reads TGTGCCATCCGGGGCAGTTTGGAAACTGAAGCTTTCTTT.

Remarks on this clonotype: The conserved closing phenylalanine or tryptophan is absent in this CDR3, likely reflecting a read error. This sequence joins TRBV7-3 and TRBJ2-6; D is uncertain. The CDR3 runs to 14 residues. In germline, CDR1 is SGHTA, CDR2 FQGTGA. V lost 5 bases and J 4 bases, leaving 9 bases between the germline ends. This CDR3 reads CASSPTRGANVLTH. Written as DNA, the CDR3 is TGTGCCAGCAGCCCTACCCGGGGGGCCAACGTCCTGACTCAC.

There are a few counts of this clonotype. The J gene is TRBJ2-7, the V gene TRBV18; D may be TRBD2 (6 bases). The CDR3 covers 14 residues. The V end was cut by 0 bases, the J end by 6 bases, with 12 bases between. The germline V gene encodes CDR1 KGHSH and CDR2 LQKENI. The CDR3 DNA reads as TGTGCCAGCTCACCACCTGGTGCGGGGCGCGAGCAGTACTTC. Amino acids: CASSPPGAGREQYF.

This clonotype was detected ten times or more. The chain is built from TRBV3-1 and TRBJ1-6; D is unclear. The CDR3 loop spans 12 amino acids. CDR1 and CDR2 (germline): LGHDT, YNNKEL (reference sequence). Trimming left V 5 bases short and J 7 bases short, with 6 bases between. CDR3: CASSAVNSPLHF. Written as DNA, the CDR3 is TGTGCCAGCAGCGCGGTGAATTCACCCCTCCACTTT.

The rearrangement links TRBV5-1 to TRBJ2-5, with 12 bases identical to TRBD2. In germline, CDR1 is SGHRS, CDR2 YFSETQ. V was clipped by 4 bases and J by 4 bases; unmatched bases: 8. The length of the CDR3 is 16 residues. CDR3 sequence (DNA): TGCGCCAGCAGCAAGACTAGCGGGGGTATCGGAGAGACCCAGTACTTC. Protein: CASSKTSGGIGETQYF.

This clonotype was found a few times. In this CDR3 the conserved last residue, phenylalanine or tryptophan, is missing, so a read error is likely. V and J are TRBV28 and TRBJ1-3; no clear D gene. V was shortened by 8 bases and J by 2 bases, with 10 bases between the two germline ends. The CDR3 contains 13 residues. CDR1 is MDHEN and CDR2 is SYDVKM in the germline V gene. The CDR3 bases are TGTGCCAGCTGGGAACTCACTGGAAACACCATATATCTT. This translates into CASWELTGNTIYL.

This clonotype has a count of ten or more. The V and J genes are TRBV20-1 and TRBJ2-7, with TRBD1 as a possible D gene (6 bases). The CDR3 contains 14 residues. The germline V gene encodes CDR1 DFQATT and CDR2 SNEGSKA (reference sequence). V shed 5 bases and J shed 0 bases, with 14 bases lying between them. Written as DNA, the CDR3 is TGCAGTGCTCCGACAGGCGGCTTCTCCTACGAGCAGTACTTC. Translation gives CSAPTGGFSYEQYF.

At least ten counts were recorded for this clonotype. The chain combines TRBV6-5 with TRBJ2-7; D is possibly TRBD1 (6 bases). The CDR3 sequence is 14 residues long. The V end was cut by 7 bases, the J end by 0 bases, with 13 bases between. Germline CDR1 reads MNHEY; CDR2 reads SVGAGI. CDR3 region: CASNQQGSSYEQYF. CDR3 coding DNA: TGTGCCAGCAACCAACAGGGTAGCTCCTACGAGCAGTACTTC.

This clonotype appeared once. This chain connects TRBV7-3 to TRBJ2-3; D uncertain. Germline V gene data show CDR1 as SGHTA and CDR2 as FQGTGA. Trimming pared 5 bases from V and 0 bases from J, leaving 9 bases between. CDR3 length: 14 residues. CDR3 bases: TGTGCCAGCAGCACAACTCACAGCACAGATACGCAGTATTTT. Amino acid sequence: CASSTTHSTDTQYF.

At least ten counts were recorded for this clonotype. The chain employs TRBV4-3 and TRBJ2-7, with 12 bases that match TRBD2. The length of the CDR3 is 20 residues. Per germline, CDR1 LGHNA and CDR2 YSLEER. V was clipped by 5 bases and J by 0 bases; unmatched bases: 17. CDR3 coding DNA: TGCGCCAGCAGCAAAAAGGTCTCGGGTCTAGCGGGAGGGCCCTCCTACGAGCAGTACTTC. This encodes CASSKKVSGLAGGPSYEQYF.

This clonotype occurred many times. The CDR3 sequence: CASSYSGQNTDTQYF. CDR3 nucleotides: TGTGCCAGCAGCTACTCGGGACAAAACACAGATACGCAGTATTTT. This sequence joins TRBV7-6 and TRBJ2-3; a weak D match, TRBD1 (6 bases). The ends were cut back, 4 bases at V and 2 bases at J, with 13 bases in the middle. The germline gives CDR1 SGHVS, CDR2 FNYEAQ. The CDR3 length is 15 residues. Combining the CDR3 with reference TRBV7-6 and TRBJ2-3 gives the whole variable domain GAGVSQSPRYKVTKRGQDVALRCDPISGHVSLYWYRQALGQGPEFLTYFNYEAQQDKSGLPNDRFSAERPEGSISTLTIQRTEQRDSAMYRCASSYSGQNTDTQYFGPGTRLTVL.

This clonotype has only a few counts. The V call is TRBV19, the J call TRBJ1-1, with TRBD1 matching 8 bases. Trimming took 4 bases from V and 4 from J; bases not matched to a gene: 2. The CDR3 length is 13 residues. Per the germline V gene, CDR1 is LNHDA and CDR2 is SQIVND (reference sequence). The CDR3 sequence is CASSNTGGTEAFF. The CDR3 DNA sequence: TGTGCCAGTAGTAATACAGGGGGCACTGAAGCTTTCTTT.

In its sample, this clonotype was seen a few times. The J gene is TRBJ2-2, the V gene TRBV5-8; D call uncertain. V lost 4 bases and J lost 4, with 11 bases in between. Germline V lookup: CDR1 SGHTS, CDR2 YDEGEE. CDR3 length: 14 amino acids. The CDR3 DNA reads TGTGCCAGCAGCCCATTTGTGCCCACCGGGGAGCTGTTTTTT. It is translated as CASSPFVPTGELFF.

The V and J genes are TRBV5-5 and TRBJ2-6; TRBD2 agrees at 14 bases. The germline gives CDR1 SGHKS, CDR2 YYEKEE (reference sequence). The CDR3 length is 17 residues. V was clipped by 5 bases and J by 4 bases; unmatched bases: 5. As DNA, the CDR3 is TGTGCCAGCAGTTCGGGACTAGCGGGAGAGGGGGCCAACGTCCTGACTTTC. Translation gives CASSSGLAGEGANVLTF.

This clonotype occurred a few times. DNA for the CDR3: TGCGCCAGCAGCCAAGACTGGGGGCCCGGGACACTGAACACTGAAGCTTTCTTT. It translates to CASSQDWGPGTLNTEAFF. This chain links TRBV4-1 with TRBJ1-1; a possible D gene is TRBD1 (6 bases). Germline CDR1 and CDR2: MGHRA and YSYEKL. Between the trimmed V and J ends, which lost 0 bases and 0 bases, there was a span of 17 bases. The CDR3 sequence is 18 residues long.

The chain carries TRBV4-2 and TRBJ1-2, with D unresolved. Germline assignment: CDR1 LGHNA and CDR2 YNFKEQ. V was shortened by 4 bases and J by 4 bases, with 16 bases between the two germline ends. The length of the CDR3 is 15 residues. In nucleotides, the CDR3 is TGTGCCAGCAGCCCGACCCGGAACAGTATCTATGGCTACACCTTC. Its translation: CASSPTRNSIYGYTF.

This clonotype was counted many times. CDR3 in amino acids: CAAGWRATYNEQFF. The DNA of the CDR3 is TGTGCCGCCGGGTGGAGGGCTACCTACAATGAGCAGTTCTTC. The rearrangement uses TRBV3-1 and TRBJ2-1; the D gene is possibly TRBD2 (6 bases). Trimming left V 11 bases short and J 2 bases short, with 16 bases between. This CDR3 is built from 14 residues. Germline CDR1 and CDR2: LGHDT and YNNKEL (reference sequence).

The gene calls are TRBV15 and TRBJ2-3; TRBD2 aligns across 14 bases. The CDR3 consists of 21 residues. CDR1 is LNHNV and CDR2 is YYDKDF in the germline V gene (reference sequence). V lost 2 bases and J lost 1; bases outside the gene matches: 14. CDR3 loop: CATSRTPWRLAGGRGTDTQYF. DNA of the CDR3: TGTGCCACCAGCAGAACACCCTGGCGACTAGCGGGGGGGCGAGGCACAGATACGCAGTATTTT.

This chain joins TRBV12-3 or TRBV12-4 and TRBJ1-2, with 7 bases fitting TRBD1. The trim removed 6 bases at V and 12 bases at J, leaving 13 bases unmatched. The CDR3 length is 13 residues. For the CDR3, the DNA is TGTGCCAGCAGCCTTCCCAGGGGGTCCGGAAACACCTTC. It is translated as CASSLPRGSGNTF.

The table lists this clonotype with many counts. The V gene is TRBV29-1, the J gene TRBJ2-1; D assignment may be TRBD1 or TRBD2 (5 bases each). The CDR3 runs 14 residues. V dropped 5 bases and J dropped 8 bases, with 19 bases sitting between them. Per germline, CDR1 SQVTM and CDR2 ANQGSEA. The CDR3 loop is CSVYQSHRGDEQFF. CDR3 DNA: TGCAGCGTTTACCAATCCCACCGGGGCGATGAGCAGTTCTTC.

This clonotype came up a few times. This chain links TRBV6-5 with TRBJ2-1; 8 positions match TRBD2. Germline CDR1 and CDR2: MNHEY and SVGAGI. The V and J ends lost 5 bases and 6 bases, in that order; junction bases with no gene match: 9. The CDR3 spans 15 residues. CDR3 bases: TGTGCCAGCAGTCACCGGACTAGCTTGGGCAATGAGCAGTTCTTC. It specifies CASSHRTSLGNEQFF.

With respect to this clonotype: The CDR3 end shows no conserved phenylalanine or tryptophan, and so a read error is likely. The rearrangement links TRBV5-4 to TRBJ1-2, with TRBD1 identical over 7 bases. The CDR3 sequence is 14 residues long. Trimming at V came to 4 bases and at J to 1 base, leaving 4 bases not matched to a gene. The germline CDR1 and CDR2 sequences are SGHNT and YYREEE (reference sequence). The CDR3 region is CASSLDRFNYGYTL. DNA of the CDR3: TGTGCCAGCAGCCTGGACAGGTTTAACTATGGCTACACCCTC.

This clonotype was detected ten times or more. CDR3 sequence reads: CASSEEQGAAGYTF. In DNA form, the CDR3 reads TGTGCCAGCAGTGAAGAGCAGGGGGCGGCTGGCTACACCTTC. V and J are TRBV2 and TRBJ1-2; 8 nucleotides align to TRBD1. V dropped 1 base and J dropped 7; count of bases not matched to a gene: 5. This CDR3 is 14 amino acids long. Per the germline V gene, CDR1 is SNHLY and CDR2 is FYNNEI.